This T cell receptor delta chain was identified during a study of gamma-delta T cells after stem cell transplantation. TCRdb re-called the RT-PCR reads using CATT. In the table there are roughly 3,000 delta-chain clones, over 2% of which are singletons. About this clone: The protein recorded in TCRdb matches a much larger clone and deviates from this DNA's translation at residue 4, suggesting a read error; the protein here is obtained by translating the DNA.

CDR1 is GEAIGNYY, CDR2 EKD, per germline. The CDR3 is made up of 17 amino acids. After removal of 5 bases from V and 0 bases from J, the junction contained 14 bases not matched to a gene. This TCR derives from a human donor. It is not recorded whose cells these are; they may come from a transplant donor. Input material: gamma-delta T cells. V usage is TRDV2 and J usage is TRDJ1; 7 nucleotides align to TRDD3. CDR3 amino acids: CACGTLVGGQYTDKLIF. In nucleotides, the CDR3 is TGTGCCTGTGGCACTCTCGTTGGGGGACAATACACCGATAAACTCATCTTT.